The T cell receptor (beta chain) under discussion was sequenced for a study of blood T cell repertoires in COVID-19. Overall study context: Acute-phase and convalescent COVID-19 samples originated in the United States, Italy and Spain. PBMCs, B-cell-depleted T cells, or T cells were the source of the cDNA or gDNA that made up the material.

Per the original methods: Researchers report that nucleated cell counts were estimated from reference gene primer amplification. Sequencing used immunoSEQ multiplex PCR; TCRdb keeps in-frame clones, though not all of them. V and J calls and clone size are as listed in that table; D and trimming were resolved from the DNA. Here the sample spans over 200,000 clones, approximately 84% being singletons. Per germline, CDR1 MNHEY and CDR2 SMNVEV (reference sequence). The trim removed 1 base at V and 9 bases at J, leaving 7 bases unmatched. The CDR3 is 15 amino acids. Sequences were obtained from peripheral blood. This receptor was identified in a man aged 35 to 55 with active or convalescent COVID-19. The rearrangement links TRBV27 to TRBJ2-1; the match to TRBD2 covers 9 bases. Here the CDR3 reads CASSLFGLAGSEQFF. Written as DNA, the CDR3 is TGTGCCAGCAGTTTATTCGGCCTAGCGGGAAGTGAGCAGTTCTTC.